This T cell receptor beta chain was sequenced in a study of cytotoxic CD8 clonotypes in ibrutinib-treated CLL. The overall study: The patient breakdown showed roughly 10 relapsed/refractory and under 16 treatment-naive cases, with about 17 IGHV unmutated. Findings and caveats of the study: For progressing versus sustained-remission patients, sampling times were not the same. Baseline-level clonality went beyond age-matched healthy donors and moved in step with circulating CD8+ T-cell counts.

Germline assignment: CDR1 SGHDT and CDR2 YYEEEE. The CDR3 totals 12 residues. V lost 3 bases and J lost 10; bases outside the gene matches: 4. A 1 in 200,000 to 1 in 1 million T cell depth was the sequencing target. Profiled with immunoSEQ multiplex PCR; TCRdb holds only in-frame clones, not every one. The table lists hundreds of thousands of clones, around 70% of them singletons. Remarks on this clone: The antigen remains undetermined.

The gene calls are TRBV5-6 and TRBJ2-7, with 10 bases fitting TRBD1. The sequencing here drew on PBMCs, taken after 24 months of ibrutinib treatment. The sequence came from a human donor with chronic lymphocytic leukemia. CDR3 sequence reads: CASSSRTGGQYF. CDR3 coding DNA: TGTGCCAGCAGCTCCAGGACAGGGGGACAGTACTTC.